This entry concerns a single T cell receptor beta chain. Germline assignment: CDR1 SGHRS and CDR2 YFSETQ. CDR3 length equals 13 residues. V lost 4 bases to trimming and J lost 7 bases; unmatched junction nucleotides: 6. The sample belongs to a study of blood T cell repertoires in COVID-19. In the authors' workflow: Amplification of reference gene primers was used by the study to estimate nucleated cell counts. Generated by immunoSEQ multiplex PCR, the TCRdb table keeps only in-frame clones and is missing some. That table is the source of V, J and clone size, and D and trimming were worked out from the DNA. This sample has about 280,000 clones; 87% occur once, and the top ten carry about 6.1%.

V gene TRBV5-1 combines with J gene TRBJ2-5; 8 nucleotides line up with TRBD1. The sequence derives from a woman aged 40 to 50 who had recovered from COVID-19. Input material: PBMCs or T cells enriched from blood (not recorded which). CDR3 loop: CASSLDRDGTQYF. Here the CDR3 DNA reads TGCGCCAGCAGCCTGGACAGGGATGGGACCCAGTACTTC.